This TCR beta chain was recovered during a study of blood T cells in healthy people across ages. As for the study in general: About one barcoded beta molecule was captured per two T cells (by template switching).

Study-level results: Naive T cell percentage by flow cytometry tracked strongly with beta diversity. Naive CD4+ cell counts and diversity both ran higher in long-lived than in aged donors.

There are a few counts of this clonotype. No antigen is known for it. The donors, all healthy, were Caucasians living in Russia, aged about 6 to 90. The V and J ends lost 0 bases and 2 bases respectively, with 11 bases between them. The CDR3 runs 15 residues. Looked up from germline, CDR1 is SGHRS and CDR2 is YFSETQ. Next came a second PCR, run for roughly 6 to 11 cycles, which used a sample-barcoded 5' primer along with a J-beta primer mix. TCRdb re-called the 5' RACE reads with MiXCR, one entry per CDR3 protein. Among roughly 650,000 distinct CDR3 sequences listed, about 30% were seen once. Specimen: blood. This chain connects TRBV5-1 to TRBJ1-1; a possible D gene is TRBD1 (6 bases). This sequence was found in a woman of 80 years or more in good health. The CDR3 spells CASSLVPGVNTEAFF. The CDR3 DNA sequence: TGCGCCAGCAGCTTGGTTCCAGGGGTAAACACTGAAGCTTTCTTT. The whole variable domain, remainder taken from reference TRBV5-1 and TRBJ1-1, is KAGVTQTPRYLIKTRGQQVTLSCSPISGHRSVSWYQQTPGQGLQFLFEYFSETQRNKGNFPGRFSGRQFSNSRSEMNVSTLELGDSALYLCASSLVPGVNTEAFFGQGTRLTVV.